The 26 T cell receptor beta chains in this list originate from one sample, sequenced in a study of cytomegalovirus exposure and HLA in healthy donors. This PCR relied on a set of 60 Vbeta primers and 13 Jbeta primers. Method: immunoSEQ multiplex PCR; TCRdb's copy keeps in-frame clones and lacks some. Of approximately 120,000 clones listed, almost 75% were seen once; the top ten hold approximately 8.4%. What was sequenced was PBMCs. These receptors were obtained from a middle-aged man in good health and CMV-seronegative.

In its sample, this clone was seen once. The rearrangement joins TRBV27 to TRBJ2-1; TRBD1 matches at 11 bases. J was trimmed by 7 bases and V by 6 bases; bases with no gene match: 8. Germline V gene sequence: CDR1 MNHEY, CDR2 SMNVEV (reference sequence). The CDR3 contains 15 residues. CDR3 protein: CASSQGTGGWNEQFF. For the CDR3, the DNA is TGTGCCAGCAGCCAAGGGACAGGGGGTTGGAATGAGCAGTTCTTC.

The V call is TRBV7-3, the J call TRBJ2-3; TRBD2 agrees at 9 bases. Looked up from germline, CDR1 is SGHTA and CDR2 is FQGTGA. The V segment lost 5 bases and the J segment 8 bases; nucleotides outside the gene matches: 11. This CDR3 contains 15 residues. CDR3 residues: CASSSSGGSGATQYF. CDR3 in DNA: TGTGCCAGCAGCAGTAGCGGGGGTTCAGGGGCTACGCAGTATTTT.

The chain uses TRBV4-3 and TRBJ1-3; D gene uncertain. Trimming left V 1 base short and J 8 bases short, with 12 bases between. Germline CDR1 reads LGHNA; CDR2 reads YSLEER. The CDR3 contains 14 residues. CDR3 in amino acids: CASSQGAALDTIYF. The DNA of the CDR3 is TGCGCCAGCAGCCAAGGGGCAGCCCTGGACACCATATATTTT.

This clone appeared a few times. The chain carries TRBV11-2 and TRBJ1-2, with D perhaps TRBD1 (5 bases). V lost 8 bases to trimming and J lost 3 bases, with 10 bases between them. The germline V gene encodes CDR1 SGHAT and CDR2 FQNNGV. The CDR3 runs to 12 residues. The CDR3 sequence: CASGGDHYGYTF. The CDR3 DNA reads as TGTGCCAGCGGAGGGGATCACTATGGCTACACCTTC.

This chain uses TRBV7-9 with TRBJ2-2, with D possibly TRBD2 on 6 matching bases. Trimming stripped 5 bases from V and 8 bases from J, with 9 bases between. This CDR3 is built from 12 residues. Looked up from germline, CDR1 is SEHNR and CDR2 is FQNEAQ (reference sequence). CDR3 nucleotides: TGTGCCAGCAGCCCGACTAGAGGGGAGCTGTTTTTT. Translation gives CASSPTRGELFF.

The chain combines TRBV7-9 with TRBJ2-5, with TRBD2 identical over 11 bases. The J segment lost 2 bases and the V segment lost 5 bases, leaving 4 bases of the junction unmatched. The CDR3 runs 15 residues. Germline loops: CDR1 SEHNR, CDR2 FQNEAQ (reference sequence). CDR3 residues: CASSDGTSGQETQYF. The CDR3 coding sequence is TGTGCCAGCAGCGACGGGACTAGCGGACAAGAGACCCAGTACTTC.

The chain joins TRBV27 to TRBJ1-4, with 9 bases fitting TRBD1. Germline V CDR1 and CDR2: MNHEY, SMNVEV (reference sequence). This CDR3 is built from 14 residues. The J segment lost 7 bases and the V segment lost 4 bases, leaving 4 bases of the junction unmatched. CDR3 residues: CASSSTGGGEKLFF. The CDR3, as DNA: TGTGCCAGCAGTTCGACAGGGGGGGGTGAAAAACTGTTTTTT.

CDR3 region: CASSIDAGGPGEQFF. The CDR3 DNA reads as TGTGCCAGTAGTATCGACGCGGGGGGGCCCGGTGAGCAGTTCTTC. The J gene is TRBJ2-1, the V gene TRBV19; TRBD2 aligns across 9 bases. Trimming cost V 3 bases and J 9 bases; bases outside gene matches: 9. Germline V gives CDR1 LNHDA, CDR2 SQIVND (reference sequence). The CDR3 has 15 amino acids.

The V call is TRBV5-5, the J call TRBJ1-5; 8 bases line up with TRBD1. Germline V CDR1 and CDR2: SGHKS, YYEKEE (reference sequence). The CDR3 loop spans 17 amino acids. V was pared by 4 bases and J by 0 bases, with 9 bases of the junction left unmatched. The CDR3 region is CASSLYQGAGSNQPQHF. DNA of the CDR3: TGTGCCAGCAGCCTGTATCAGGGGGCAGGTAGCAATCAGCCCCAGCATTTT.

This chain joins TRBV6-7 and TRBJ2-5; D not certain. TRBV6-7 falls under the ORF class, with uncertain function. V was clipped by 2 bases and J by 5 bases, with 12 bases between them. CDR3 size: 14 residues. The CDR3 DNA sequence: TGTGCCAGCAGTTACCCAAATTCGGAGGAGACCCAGTACTTC. It yields the protein CASSYPNSEETQYF.

J is TRBJ1-4 and V is TRBV6-1; possible D gene TRBD1, 5 bases. Germline values: CDR1 MNHNS, CDR2 SASEGT. The V and J ends lost 4 bases and 6 bases respectively, with 18 bases between them. CDR3 size: 16 residues. For the CDR3, the DNA is TGTGCCAGCAGTGTTTCCCACATGGGGCTATATGAAAAACTGTTTTTT. Its translation is CASSVSHMGLYEKLFF.

This chain links TRBV6-6 with TRBJ2-3; 7 bases line up with TRBD2. The CDR3 extends over 16 amino acids. V shed 7 bases and J 0 bases; nucleotides not matched to a gene: 10. CDR1 and CDR2 from the germline V gene are MNHNY and SVGAGI (reference sequence). The CDR3 region is CASTSVGRGSTDTQYF. CDR3 DNA: TGTGCCAGCACCTCGGTTGGGCGGGGGAGCACAGATACGCAGTATTTT.

This clone was observed once. The chain recombines TRBV28 with TRBJ2-2, with a weak D call TRBD1 (6 bases). The CDR3 totals 15 residues. Per the germline V gene, CDR1 is MDHEN and CDR2 is SYDVKM. V gave up 5 bases and J gave up 2 bases, with 12 bases separating them. The CDR3 coding sequence is TGTGCCAGCAGTATCCTCAGGGGTAACACCGGGGAGCTGTTTTTT. It specifies CASSILRGNTGELFF. The whole variable domain, remainder taken from reference TRBV28 and TRBJ2-2, is DVKVTQSSRYLVKRTGEKVFLECVQDMDHENMFWYRQDPGLGLRLIYFSYDVKMKEKGDIPEGYSVSREKKERFSLILESASTNQTSMYLCASSILRGNTGELFFGEGSRLTVL.

This clone was detected once. V gene TRBV6-4 combines with J gene TRBJ2-3, with D perhaps matching TRBD2 (6 bases). The germline V gene encodes CDR1 MRHNA and CDR2 SNTAGT. The CDR3 is 15 residues long. Trimming took off 5 bases at V and 1 base at J, with 13 bases between the two ends. The CDR3: CASSHDGGGTDTQYF. CDR3 nucleotides: TGTGCCAGCAGTCACGACGGAGGGGGCACAGATACGCAGTATTTT.

This rearrangement joins TRBV4-2 to TRBJ1-6; TRBD1 agrees at 7 bases. CDR1 is LGHNA and CDR2 is YNFKEQ in the germline V gene. V trimming: 4 bases; J trimming: 8 bases; junction bases outside the gene matches: 11. This CDR3 is built from 16 residues. CDR3 nucleotides: TGTGCCAGCAGCCCAGAACCCAGGGGGATGGATTCACCCCTCCACTTT. This translates into CASSPEPRGMDSPLHF.

The genes are TRBV6-6 and TRBJ1-5; D is uncertain. V was clipped by 6 bases and J by 3 bases, with 12 bases between them. The CDR3 runs to 14 residues. Germline V gene data show CDR1 as MNHNY and CDR2 as SVGAGI (reference sequence). The CDR3: CASSPETLNQPQHF. The CDR3 nucleotides read TGTGCCAGCAGCCCTGAAACTCTCAATCAGCCCCAGCATTTT.

The rearrangement links TRBV5-4 to TRBJ2-7; a weak D match, TRBD1 (6 bases). This CDR3 is 12 amino acids long. V gave up 2 bases and J gave up 11 bases, with 14 bases separating them. Per the germline V gene, CDR1 is SGHNT and CDR2 is YYREEE (reference sequence). The CDR3 DNA follows: TGTGCCAGCAGCTTTGACCGTCACAGGGAGTACTTC. This codes for CASSFDRHREYF. The full variable domain, its missing parts supplied by reference TRBV5-4 and TRBJ2-7, is ETGVTQSPTHLIKTRGQQVTLRCSSQSGHNTVSWYQQALGQGPQFIFQYYREEENGRGNFPPRFSGLQFPNYSSELNVNALELDDSALYLCASSFDRHREYFGPGTRLTVT.

This clone was counted between two and nine times. The chain employs TRBV4-2 and TRBJ1-6; D unresolved. This CDR3 has 18 amino acids. Trimming shortened V by 3 bases and J by 6 bases, and 21 bases separated the two germline ends. CDR1 is LGHNA, CDR2 YNFKEQ, per germline. CDR3 coding DNA: TGTGCCAGCAGCCAGGGAGATCCATTCTCGGCAATTAATTCACCCCTCCACTTT. Protein product: CASSQGDPFSAINSPLHF.

The chain has TRBV4-3 and TRBJ2-5; D remains unclear. The V gene lost 2 bases and the J gene lost 1 base, with 11 bases spanning the gap. The CDR3 is 15 amino acids. Germline lookup yields CDR1 LGHNA and CDR2 YSLEER. Here the CDR3 DNA reads TGCGCCAGCAGCCAACAACGACTGTCCCAAGAGACCCAGTACTTC. Its translation: CASSQQRLSQETQYF.

The V gene is TRBV29-1, the J gene TRBJ1-2; 9 bases are shared with TRBD1. J was trimmed by 3 bases and V by 4 bases; bases with no gene match: 6. Germline loops: CDR1 SQVTM, CDR2 ANQGSEA. The CDR3 covers 14 residues. CDR3 protein: CSVVSTGGDYGYTF. DNA of the CDR3: TGCAGCGTTGTCTCGACAGGGGGGGACTATGGCTACACCTTC.

This chain uses TRBV25-1 with TRBJ1-4, with 11 bases aligning to TRBD1. There are 18 residues in the CDR3. V shed 6 bases and J 0 bases; nucleotides not matched to a gene: 9. CDR1 is MGHDK and CDR2 is SYGVNS in the germline V gene. The CDR3 is CASRQTGTGGATNEKLFF. The DNA of the CDR3 is TGTGCCAGCAGGCAAACCGGGACAGGGGGTGCAACTAATGAAAAACTGTTTTTT.

The CDR3 DNA reads as TGTGCCAGCAGCGAATTGGACAGCTATGGCTACACCTTC. Translating gives CASSELDSYGYTF. This chain links TRBV7-8 with TRBJ1-2; maybe TRBD1 (6 bases). The CDR3 has 13 amino acids. Germline lookup yields CDR1 SGHVS and CDR2 FQNEAQ. Deletions cut 5 bases from V and 4 bases from J, with 11 bases between.

The CDR3 loop reads CASSTEEGGYYGYTF. The DNA of the CDR3 is TGTGCCAGCAGCACAGAGGAGGGCGGGTACTATGGCTACACCTTC. The V gene is TRBV9, the J gene TRBJ1-2; D gene ambiguous. The V gene's germline CDR1 is SGDLS and CDR2 YYNGEE. The ends were cut back, 4 bases at V and 3 bases at J, with 16 bases in the middle. This CDR3 has 15 amino acids.

This chain uses TRBV6-1 with TRBJ2-7; TRBD1 might be the D (5 bases). V lost 7 bases and J lost 4, with 11 bases in between. The CDR3 runs 12 residues. Germline values: CDR1 MNHNS, CDR2 SASEGT. For the CDR3, the DNA is TGTGCCAGCACTTACGCAGGGTACGAGCAGTACTTC. It codes for CASTYAGYEQYF.

V is TRBV5-6 and J is TRBJ2-2; D gene unclear. The CDR3 is 13 amino acids. With 3 bases removed from V and 7 bases from J, the gap between germline ends came to 10 bases. Germline CDR1 reads SGHDT; CDR2 reads YYEEEE. In DNA form, the CDR3 reads TGTGCCAGCAGCTCCAAGCCGGGCGGGGAGCTGTTTTTT. Translation gives CASSSKPGGELFF.

The chain employs TRBV9 and TRBJ1-1; 9 nucleotides align to TRBD1. With V trimmed by 4 bases and J by 6 bases, 13 bases remained unmatched. The germline V gene encodes CDR1 SGDLS and CDR2 YYNGEE. CDR3 length: 16 amino acids. The CDR3 is CASSPTGGGSVSEAFF. The DNA of the CDR3 is TGTGCCAGCAGCCCGACAGGGGGAGGGAGTGTTTCTGAAGCTTTCTTT.